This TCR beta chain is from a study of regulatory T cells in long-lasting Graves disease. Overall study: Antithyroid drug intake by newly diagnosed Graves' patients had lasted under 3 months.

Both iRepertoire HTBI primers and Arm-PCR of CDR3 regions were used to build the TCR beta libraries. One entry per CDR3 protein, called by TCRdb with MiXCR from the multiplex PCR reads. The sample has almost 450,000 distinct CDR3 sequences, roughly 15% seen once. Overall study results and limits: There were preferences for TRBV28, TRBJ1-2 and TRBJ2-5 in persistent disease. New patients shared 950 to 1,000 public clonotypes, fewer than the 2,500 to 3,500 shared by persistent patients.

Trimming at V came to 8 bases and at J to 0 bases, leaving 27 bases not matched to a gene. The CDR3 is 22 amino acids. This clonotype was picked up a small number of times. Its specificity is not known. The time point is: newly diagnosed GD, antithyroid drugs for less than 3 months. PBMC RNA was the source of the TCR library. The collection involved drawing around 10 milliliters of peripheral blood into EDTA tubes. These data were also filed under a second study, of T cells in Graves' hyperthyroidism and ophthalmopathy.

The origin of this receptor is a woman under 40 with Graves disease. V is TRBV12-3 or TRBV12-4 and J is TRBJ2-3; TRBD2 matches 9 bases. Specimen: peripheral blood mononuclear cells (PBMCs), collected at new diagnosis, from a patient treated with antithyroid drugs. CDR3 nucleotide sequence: TGTGCCAGCTTTCCAAGTGGAGCGGGAGGTCCTCGAAGAACCGGTAGCACAGATACGCAGTATTTT. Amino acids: CASFPSGAGGPRRTGSTDTQYF.